The 8 T cell receptor beta chains below were found in one sample sequenced in a study of beta chain features in type 1 diabetes (dated 2018 in TCRdb). The antigens of these receptors remain unknown. To prepare the library, the immunoSEQ multiplex PCR assay was applied. All of the isolated RNA was reverse transcribed with the High Capacity cDNA Reverse Transcription Kit, so expressed TCRB transcripts were sequenced. TCRdb stores this immuneACCESS table with in-frame sequences only. Part of the clones is absent; in the studies checked, under half of the shortfall reflects unresolved V genes, and no reason is known for the rest. This sample has 300,000 to 450,000 clones in its table, and over 8.5% of those were observed once. In total, the top ten clones hold about 0.6% of the sample. What the research found in general, with its limitations: In all four CD4+ subsets, TCRB CDR3 length was moderately but significantly shorter in type 1 diabetes patients.

Sequences were obtained from central memory CD4+ T cells from blood. The receptors were sampled from a man aged 25-40 years with type 1 diabetes.

The chain carries TRBV5-4 and TRBJ1-1; TRBD1 might be the D (6 bases). This CDR3 spans 17 amino acids. V lost 2 bases and J lost 1, with 18 bases in between. Germline V gives CDR1 SGHNT, CDR2 YYREEE (reference sequence). The CDR3: CASSLVGMGQPNTEAFF. CDR3 DNA sequence: TGTGCCAGCAGCTTAGTCGGCATGGGACAACCGAACACTGAAGCTTTCTTT.

This clone has a handful of counts. CDR3 coding DNA: TGTGCCATCAGTGTGGCGGGAGCCCACGAGCAGTACTTC. Translation: CAISVAGAHEQYF. The V call is TRBV10-3, the J call TRBJ2-7; 7 positions agree with TRBD2. This CDR3 has 13 residues. Germline CDR1 is ENHRY and CDR2 is SYGVKD. Trimming at V came to 4 bases and at J to 5 bases, leaving 5 bases not matched to a gene.

The sample holds a few counts of this clone. DNA of the CDR3: TGCAGCGTACAGGGGGTTGCCTACAATGAGCAGTTCTTC. Translation: CSVQGVAYNEQFF. The V gene is TRBV29-1, the J gene TRBJ2-1; 8 nucleotides align to TRBD1. The CDR3 has 13 amino acids. In germline, CDR1 is SQVTM, CDR2 ANQGSEA. After removal of 6 bases from V and 2 bases from J, the junction contained 3 bases not matched to a gene.

This clone has more than one count but fewer than ten. The rearrangement uses TRBV6-1 and TRBJ1-2; D may be TRBD1 (6 bases). Germline CDR1 reads MNHNS; CDR2 reads SASEGT. With 7 bases removed from V and 4 bases from J, the gap between germline ends came to 10 bases. The CDR3 contains 12 residues. CDR3 protein: CASTRGSYGYTF. The CDR3 region has the DNA TGTGCCAGCACCAGGGGTAGCTATGGCTACACCTTC.

This clone was picked up a small number of times. The gene calls are TRBV14 and TRBJ2-7; D unresolved. CDR1 is SGHDN, CDR2 FVKESK, per germline. Trimming removed 5 bases from V and 3 bases from J, with 8 bases in between. The CDR3 has 12 amino acids. The CDR3 DNA is TGTGCCAGCAGCTTTGCATACTACGAGCAGTACTTC. Protein product: CASSFAYYEQYF.

This clone was observed a few times. The same CDR3 is also encoded by other DNA sequences in this sample. The chain couples TRBV7-8 to TRBJ2-1; maybe TRBD2 (6 bases). CDR3 size: 17 residues. V was pared by 1 base and J by 0 bases, with 13 bases between. CDR1 is SGHVS, CDR2 FQNEAQ, per germline. Here the CDR3 DNA reads TGTGCCAGCAGCTTAGGTGGTAGCGGAAGCTCCTACAATGAGCAGTTCTTC. Translating it yields CASSLGGSGSSYNEQFF.

The gene calls are TRBV5-6 and TRBJ2-7; no clear D gene. The CDR3 loop spans 14 amino acids. Germline values: CDR1 SGHDT, CDR2 YYEEEE. V was trimmed by 0 bases and J by 2 bases, leaving 9 bases between them. The CDR3 region has the DNA TGTGCCAGCAGCTTGGTGGGCCGCACCTACGAGCAGTACTTC. Its translation is CASSLVGRTYEQYF.

This clone occurred many times. The chain carries TRBV27 and TRBJ1-4; D gene uncertain. CDR3 length: 12 amino acids. The V gene's germline CDR1 is MNHEY and CDR2 SMNVEV (reference sequence). Trimming pared 4 bases from V and 0 bases from J, leaving 0 bases between. The CDR3 DNA is TGTGCCAGCAGTTCAACTAATGAAAAACTGTTTTTT. This encodes CASSSTNEKLFF.